This T cell receptor (beta chain) was sequenced for a study of cytomegalovirus exposure and HLA in healthy donors. At the level of the study: Across 350 to 500 genotyped donors, 81% landed in the Caucasian-associated ancestry cluster. Whole-study results and caveats: Published work reported that the classifier diagnosed cytomegalovirus status with high specificity and sensitivity. Later analysis identified a missense DCLRE1C variant that was linked to TCR beta V- and J-gene trimming.

With 60 Vbeta and 13 Jbeta primers, the PCR was carried out. TCRdb's table, derived via immunoSEQ multiplex PCR, lists solely in-frame clones and lacks some. The table includes under 55,000 clones, about three quarters detected once. As concerns this clone: Its antigen remains unknown.

Input material: PBMCs. The receptor's source is a young man in good health and CMV-seronegative.

CDR3 protein: CASRRDSRSYEQYF. In DNA form, the CDR3 reads TGTGCCAGCAGGAGGGACAGCCGCTCCTACGAGCAGTACTTC. The rearrangement links TRBV28 to TRBJ2-7; 7 positions agree with TRBD1. Germline CDR1 is MDHEN and CDR2 is SYDVKM. The CDR3 contains 14 residues. V was clipped by 6 bases and J by 0 bases; unmatched bases: 5. Full variable domain (outside the CDR3, taken from reference TRBV28 and TRBJ2-7): DVKVTQSSRYLVKRTGEKVFLECVQDMDHENMFWYRQDPGLGLRLIYFSYDVKMKEKGDIPEGYSVSREKKERFSLILESASTNQTSMYLCASRRDSRSYEQYFGPGTRLTVT.